This TCR beta chain was sequenced during a study of early T cells in non-severe SARS-CoV-2 infection. This clonotype was recorded at least ten times. The germline V gene encodes CDR1 SGHRS and CDR2 YFSETQ. J lost 4 bases, V lost 4 bases, and 5 bases had no gene match. The CDR3 runs 14 residues. TCRdb reprocessed the 5' RACE reads with MiXCR, giving one entry per CDR3 protein. Counted here are 83,000 or so distinct CDR3 sequences, roughly 10% occurring once; the ten biggest clones make up approximately 8%. The gene calls are TRBV5-1 and TRBJ2-5; 9 bases match TRBD2. The sequences come from whole blood, collected at baseline. The clonotype originates from an adult who was a healthcare worker with PCR-confirmed SARS-CoV-2 infection or an uninfected control (not recorded which). CDR3 nucleotide sequence: TGCGCCAGCAGCCGCGGGAGGGGCCGAGAGACCCAGTACTTC. Protein product: CASSRGRGRETQYF.